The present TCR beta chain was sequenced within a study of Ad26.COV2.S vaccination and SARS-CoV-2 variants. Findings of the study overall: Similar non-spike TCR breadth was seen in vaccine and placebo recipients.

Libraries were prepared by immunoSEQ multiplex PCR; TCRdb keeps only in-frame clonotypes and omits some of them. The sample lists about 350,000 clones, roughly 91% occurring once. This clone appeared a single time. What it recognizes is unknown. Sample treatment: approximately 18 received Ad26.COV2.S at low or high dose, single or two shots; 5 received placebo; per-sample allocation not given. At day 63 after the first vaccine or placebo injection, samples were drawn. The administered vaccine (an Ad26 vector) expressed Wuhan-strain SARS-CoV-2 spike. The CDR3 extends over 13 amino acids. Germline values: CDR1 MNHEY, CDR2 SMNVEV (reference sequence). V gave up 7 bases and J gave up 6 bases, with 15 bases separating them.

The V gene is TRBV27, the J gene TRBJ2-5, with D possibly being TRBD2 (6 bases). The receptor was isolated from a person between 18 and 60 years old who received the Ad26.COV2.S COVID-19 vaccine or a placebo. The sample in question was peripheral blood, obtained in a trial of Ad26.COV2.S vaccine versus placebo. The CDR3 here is CASKPRERKTQYF. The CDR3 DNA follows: TGTGCCAGCAAGCCCCGGGAGAGGAAGACCCAGTACTTC.